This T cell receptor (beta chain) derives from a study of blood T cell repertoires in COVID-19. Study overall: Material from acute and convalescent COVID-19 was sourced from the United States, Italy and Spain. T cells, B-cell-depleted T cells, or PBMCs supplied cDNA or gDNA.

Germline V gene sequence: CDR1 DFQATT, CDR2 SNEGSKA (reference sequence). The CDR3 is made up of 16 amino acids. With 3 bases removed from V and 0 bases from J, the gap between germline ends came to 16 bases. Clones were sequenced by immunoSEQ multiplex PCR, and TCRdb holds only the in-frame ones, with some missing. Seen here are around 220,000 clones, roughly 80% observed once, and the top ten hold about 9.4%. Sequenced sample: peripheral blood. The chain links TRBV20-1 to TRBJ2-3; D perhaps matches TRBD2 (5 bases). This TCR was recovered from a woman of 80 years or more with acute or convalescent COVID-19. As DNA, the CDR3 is TGCAGTGCTAGTCTTTTCGGGTCGGGAAGCACAGATACGCAGTATTTT. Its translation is CSASLFGSGSTDTQYF.